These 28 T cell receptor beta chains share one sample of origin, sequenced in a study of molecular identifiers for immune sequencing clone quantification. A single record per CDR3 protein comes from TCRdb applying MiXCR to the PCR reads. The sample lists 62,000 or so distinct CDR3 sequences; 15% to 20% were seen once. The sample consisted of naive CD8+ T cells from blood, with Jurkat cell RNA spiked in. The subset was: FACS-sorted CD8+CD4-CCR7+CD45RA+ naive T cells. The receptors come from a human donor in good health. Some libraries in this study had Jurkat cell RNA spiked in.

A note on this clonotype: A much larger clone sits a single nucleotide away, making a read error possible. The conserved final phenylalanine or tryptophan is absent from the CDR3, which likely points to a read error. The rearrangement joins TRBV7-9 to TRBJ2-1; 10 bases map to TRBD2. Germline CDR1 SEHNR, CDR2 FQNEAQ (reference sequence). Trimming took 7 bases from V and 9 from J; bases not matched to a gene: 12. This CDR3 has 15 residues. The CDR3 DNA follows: TGTGCCAGCAACCTAGCGGGAGCTATAGTTAGTGAGCAGTTCCTC. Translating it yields CASNLAGAIVSEQFL.

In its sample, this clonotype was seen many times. Here the CDR3 reads CASSLGSFNEQYF. The CDR3, as DNA: TGTGCCAGCAGTTTAGGGTCGTTCAACGAGCAGTACTTC. The J gene is TRBJ2-7, the V gene TRBV28; D ambiguous. Germline V gene sequence: CDR1 MDHEN, CDR2 SYDVKM. With 2 bases removed from V and 5 bases from J, the gap between germline ends came to 10 bases. This CDR3 contains 13 residues.

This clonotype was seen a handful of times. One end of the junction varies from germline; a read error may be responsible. This chain's CDR3 is CASSLYLVYSGSTIYF. The DNA of the CDR3 is TGTGCCAGCAGCTTATATCTGGTCTACTCTGGAAGCACCATATATTTT. The V call is TRBV7-8, the J call TRBJ1-3; D gene unclear. The germline V gene has CDR1 SGHVS and CDR2 FQNEAQ. This CDR3 region has 16 residues.

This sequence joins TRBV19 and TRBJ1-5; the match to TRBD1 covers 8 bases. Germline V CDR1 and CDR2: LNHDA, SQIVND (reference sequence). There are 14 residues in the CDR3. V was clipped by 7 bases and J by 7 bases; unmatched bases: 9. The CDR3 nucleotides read TGTGCCAGTACTGCAGGGGGCTTTGGACAGCCCCAGCATTTT. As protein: CASTAGGFGQPQHF. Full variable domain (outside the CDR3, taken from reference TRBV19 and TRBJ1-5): DGGITQSPKYLFRKEGQNVTLSCEQNLNHDAMYWYRQDPGQGLRLIYYSQIVNDFQKGDIAEGYSVSREKKESFPLTVTSAQKNPTAFYLCASTAGGFGQPQHFGDGTRLSIL.

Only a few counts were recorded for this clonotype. CDR3 DNA sequence: TGTGCCAGCAGCTTCCTACGGGACGGGACCTACGAGCAGTACTTC. It translates to CASSFLRDGTYEQYF. This chain uses TRBV7-9 with TRBJ2-7, with D perhaps being TRBD1 or TRBD2 (5 bases each). The V gene lost 3 bases and the J gene lost 2 bases, with 14 bases spanning the gap. The CDR3 extends over 15 amino acids. CDR1 is SEHNR and CDR2 is FQNEAQ in the germline V gene (reference sequence).

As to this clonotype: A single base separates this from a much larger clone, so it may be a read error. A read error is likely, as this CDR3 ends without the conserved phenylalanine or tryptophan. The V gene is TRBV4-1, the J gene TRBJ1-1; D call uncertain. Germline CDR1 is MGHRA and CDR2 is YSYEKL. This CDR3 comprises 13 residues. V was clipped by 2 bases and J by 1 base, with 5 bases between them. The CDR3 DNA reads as TGCGCCAGCAGCCAAACCGGGAACACTGAAGCTTTCTCT. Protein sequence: CASSQTGNTEAFS.

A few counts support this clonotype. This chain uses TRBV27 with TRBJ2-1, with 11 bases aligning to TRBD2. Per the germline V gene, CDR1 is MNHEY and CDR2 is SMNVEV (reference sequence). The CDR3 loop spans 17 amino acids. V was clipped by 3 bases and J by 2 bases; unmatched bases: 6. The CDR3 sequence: CASSLTSGTYAYNEQFF. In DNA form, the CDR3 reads TGTGCCAGCAGTTTGACTAGCGGGACCTATGCCTACAATGAGCAGTTCTTC.

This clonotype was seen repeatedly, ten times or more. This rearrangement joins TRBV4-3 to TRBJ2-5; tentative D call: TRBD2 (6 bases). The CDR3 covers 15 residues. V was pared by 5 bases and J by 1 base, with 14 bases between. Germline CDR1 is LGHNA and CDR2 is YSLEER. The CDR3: CASSSNRDFQETQYF. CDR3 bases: TGCGCCAGCAGCTCAAACCGGGACTTCCAAGAGACCCAGTACTTC.

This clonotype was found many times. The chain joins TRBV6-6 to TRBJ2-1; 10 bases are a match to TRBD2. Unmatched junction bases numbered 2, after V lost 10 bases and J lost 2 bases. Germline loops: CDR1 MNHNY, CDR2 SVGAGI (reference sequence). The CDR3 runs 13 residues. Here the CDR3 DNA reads TGTGCCACTACTAGCGGGGCCTACAATGAGCAGTTCTTC. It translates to CATTSGAYNEQFF.

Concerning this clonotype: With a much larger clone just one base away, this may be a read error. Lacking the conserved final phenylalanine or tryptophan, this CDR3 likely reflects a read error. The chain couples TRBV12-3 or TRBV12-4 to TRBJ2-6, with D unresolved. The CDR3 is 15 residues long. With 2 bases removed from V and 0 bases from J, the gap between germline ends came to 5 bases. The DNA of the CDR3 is TGTGCCAGCAGTTTAATGCGCTCTGGGGCCAACGTCCTGACTCTC. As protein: CASSLMRSGANVLTL.

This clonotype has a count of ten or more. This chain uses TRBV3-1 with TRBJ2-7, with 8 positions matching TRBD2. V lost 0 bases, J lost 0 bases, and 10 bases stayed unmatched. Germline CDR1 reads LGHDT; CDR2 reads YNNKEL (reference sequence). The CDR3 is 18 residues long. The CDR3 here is CASSQDISALAGSYEQYF. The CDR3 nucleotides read TGTGCCAGCAGCCAAGATATCTCGGCCCTAGCGGGCTCCTACGAGCAGTACTTC.

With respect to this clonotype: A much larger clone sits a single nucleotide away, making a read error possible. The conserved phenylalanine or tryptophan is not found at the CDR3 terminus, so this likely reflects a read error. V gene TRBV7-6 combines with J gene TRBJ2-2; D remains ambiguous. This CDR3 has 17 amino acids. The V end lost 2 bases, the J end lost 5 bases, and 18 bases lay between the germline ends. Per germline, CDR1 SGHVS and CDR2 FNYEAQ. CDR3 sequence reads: CASSLRLKDGITGELFS. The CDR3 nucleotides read TGTGCCAGCAGCTTACGTCTTAAAGACGGTATAACCGGGGAGCTGTTTTCT.

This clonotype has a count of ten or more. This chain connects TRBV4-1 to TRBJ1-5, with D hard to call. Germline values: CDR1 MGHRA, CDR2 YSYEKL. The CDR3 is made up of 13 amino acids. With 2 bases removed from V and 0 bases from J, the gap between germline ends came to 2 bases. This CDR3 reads CASSQRSNQPQHF. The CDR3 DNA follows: TGCGCCAGCAGCCAACGTAGCAATCAGCCCCAGCATTTT.

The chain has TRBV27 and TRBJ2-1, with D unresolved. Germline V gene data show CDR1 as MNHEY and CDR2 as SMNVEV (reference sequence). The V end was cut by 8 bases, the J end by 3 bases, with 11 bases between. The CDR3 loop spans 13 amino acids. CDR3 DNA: TGTGCCAGCGGTGGTGTGGGCTACAATGAGCAGTTCTTC. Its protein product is CASGGVGYNEQFF.

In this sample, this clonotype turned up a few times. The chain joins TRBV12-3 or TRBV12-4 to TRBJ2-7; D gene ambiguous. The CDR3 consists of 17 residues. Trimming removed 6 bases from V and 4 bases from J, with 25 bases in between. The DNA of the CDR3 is TGTGCCAGCAGCCCCAATCTGGGCGTTCAGGAATGGTACGAGCAGTACTTC. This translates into CASSPNLGVQEWYEQYF.

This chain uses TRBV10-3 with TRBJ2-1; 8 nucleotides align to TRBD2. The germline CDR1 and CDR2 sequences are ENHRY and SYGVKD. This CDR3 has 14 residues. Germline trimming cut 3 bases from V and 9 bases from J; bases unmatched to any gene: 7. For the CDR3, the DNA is TGTGCCATCAGTGAAGGGACTAGTCCCTCTGAGCAGTTCTTC. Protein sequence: CAISEGTSPSEQFF.

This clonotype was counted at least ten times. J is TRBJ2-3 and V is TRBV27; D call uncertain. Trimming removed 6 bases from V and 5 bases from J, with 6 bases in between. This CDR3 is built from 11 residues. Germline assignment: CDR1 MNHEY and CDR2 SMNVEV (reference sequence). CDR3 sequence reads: CASRQLDTQYF. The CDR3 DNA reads TGTGCCAGCAGGCAACTAGATACGCAGTATTTT.

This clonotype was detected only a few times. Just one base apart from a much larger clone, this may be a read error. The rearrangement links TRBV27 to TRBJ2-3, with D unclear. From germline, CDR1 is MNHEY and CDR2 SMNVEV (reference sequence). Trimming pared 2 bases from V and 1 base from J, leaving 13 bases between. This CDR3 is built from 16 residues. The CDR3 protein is CASSLGVVSCTDTQYF. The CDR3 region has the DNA TGTGCCAGCAGTTTAGGCGTCGTCAGCTGCACAGATACGCAGTATTTT.

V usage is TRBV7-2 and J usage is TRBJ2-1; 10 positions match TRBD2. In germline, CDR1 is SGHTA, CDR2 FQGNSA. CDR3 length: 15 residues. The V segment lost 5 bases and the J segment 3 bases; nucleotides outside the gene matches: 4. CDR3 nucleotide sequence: TGTGCCAGCAGCCCTCTAGCGGGAGACTACAATGAGCAGTTCTTC. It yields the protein CASSPLAGDYNEQFF.

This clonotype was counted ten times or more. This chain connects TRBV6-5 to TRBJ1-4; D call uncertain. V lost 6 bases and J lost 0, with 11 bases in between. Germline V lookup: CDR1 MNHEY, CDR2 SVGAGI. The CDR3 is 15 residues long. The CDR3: CASRIHVATNEKLFF. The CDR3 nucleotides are TGTGCCAGCAGAATCCACGTTGCAACTAATGAAAAACTGTTTTTT.

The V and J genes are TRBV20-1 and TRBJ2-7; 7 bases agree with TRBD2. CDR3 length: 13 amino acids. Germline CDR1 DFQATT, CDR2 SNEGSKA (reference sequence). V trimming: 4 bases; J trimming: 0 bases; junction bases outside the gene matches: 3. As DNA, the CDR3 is TGCAGTGCTAATAGCGGGTCCTCCTACGAGCAGTACTTC. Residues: CSANSGSSYEQYF.

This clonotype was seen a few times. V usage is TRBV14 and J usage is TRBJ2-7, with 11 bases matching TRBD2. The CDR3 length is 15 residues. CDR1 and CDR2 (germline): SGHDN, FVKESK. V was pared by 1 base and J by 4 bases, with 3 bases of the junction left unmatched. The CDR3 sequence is CASSQALAGVYEQYF. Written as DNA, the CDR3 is TGTGCCAGCAGCCAAGCACTAGCGGGAGTGTACGAGCAGTACTTC. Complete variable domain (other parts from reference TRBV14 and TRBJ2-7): EAGVTQFPSHSVIEKGQTVTLRCDPISGHDNLYWYRRVMGKEIKFLLHFVKESKQDESGMPNNRFLAERTGGTYSTLKVQPAELEDSGVYFCASSQALAGVYEQYFGPGTRLTVT.

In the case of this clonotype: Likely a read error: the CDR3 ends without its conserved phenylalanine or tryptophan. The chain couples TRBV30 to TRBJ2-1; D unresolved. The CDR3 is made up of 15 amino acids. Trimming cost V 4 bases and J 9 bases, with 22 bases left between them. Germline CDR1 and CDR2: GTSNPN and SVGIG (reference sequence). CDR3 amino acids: CAWKFVLPGGGEQFS. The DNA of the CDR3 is TGTGCCTGGAAATTCGTGCTACCCGGTGGTGGTGAGCAGTTCTCC.

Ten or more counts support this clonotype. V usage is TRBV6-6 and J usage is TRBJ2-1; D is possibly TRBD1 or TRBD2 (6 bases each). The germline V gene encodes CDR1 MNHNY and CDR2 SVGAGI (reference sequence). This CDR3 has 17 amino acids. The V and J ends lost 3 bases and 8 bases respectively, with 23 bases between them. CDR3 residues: CASSYLVSLGGPDEQFF. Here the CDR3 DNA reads TGTGCCAGCAGTTATCTGGTATCTCTTGGGGGGCCGGATGAGCAGTTCTTC.

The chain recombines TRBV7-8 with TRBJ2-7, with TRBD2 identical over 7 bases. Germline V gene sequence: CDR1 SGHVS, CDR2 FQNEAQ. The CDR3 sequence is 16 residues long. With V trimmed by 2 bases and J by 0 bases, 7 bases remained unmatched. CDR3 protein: CASSLSSSGLSYEQYF. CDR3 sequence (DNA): TGTGCCAGCAGCTTATCGTCTAGCGGTCTCTCCTACGAGCAGTACTTC.

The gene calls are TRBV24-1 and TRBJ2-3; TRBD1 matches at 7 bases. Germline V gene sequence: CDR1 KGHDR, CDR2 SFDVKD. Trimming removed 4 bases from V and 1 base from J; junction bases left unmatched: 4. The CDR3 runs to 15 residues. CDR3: CATSDKTGRTDTQYF. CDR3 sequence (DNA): TGTGCCACCAGTGACAAGACAGGGCGCACAGATACGCAGTATTTT.

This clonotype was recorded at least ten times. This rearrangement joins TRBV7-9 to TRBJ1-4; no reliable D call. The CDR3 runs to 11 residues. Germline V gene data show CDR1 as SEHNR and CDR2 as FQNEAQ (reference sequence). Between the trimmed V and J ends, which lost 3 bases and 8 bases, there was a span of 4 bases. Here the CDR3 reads CASSFREKLFF. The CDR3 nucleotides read TGTGCCAGCAGCTTTAGGGAAAAACTGTTTTTT.

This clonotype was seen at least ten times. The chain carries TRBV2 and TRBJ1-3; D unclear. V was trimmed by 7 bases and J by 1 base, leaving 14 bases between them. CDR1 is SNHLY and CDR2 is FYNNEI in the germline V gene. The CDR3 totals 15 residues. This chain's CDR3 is CASMIRGNSGNTIYF. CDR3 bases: TGTGCCAGCATGATCCGGGGAAATTCTGGAAACACCATATATTTT.